This TCR beta chain was found in a study of blood T cell repertoires in COVID-19. Germline CDR1 LNHNV, CDR2 YYDKDF (reference sequence). CDR3 length: 14 amino acids. The junction had 3 bases not matched to a gene; V was cut back by 3 bases and J by 7 bases. Generated by immunoSEQ multiplex PCR, the TCRdb table keeps only in-frame clones and is missing some. Of roughly 170,000 clones listed, about 86% were seen once; the top ten hold approximately 12%. The J gene is TRBJ1-4, the V gene TRBV15; 9 bases line up with TRBD1. This sequence was found in a woman aged 65 to 85 with COVID-19, enrolled during active disease. The sample consisted of peripheral blood. The CDR3 nucleotides read TGTGCCACCAGCAGGGACAGGGGTGCTGAAAAACTGTTTTTT. It codes for CATSRDRGAEKLFF.